This T cell receptor beta chain stems from a study of blood T cell repertoires in COVID-19. Study-level background: Samples taken during acute and convalescent COVID-19 were collected in the United States, Italy and Spain.

The CDR3 has 15 amino acids. CDR1 is SEHNR and CDR2 is FQNEAQ in the germline V gene (reference sequence). V lost 5 bases, J lost 8 bases, and 18 bases lay in between. Adults between roughly 18 and 95 years of age took part from approximately 24 US areas. Participant-given clinical history determined each cohort assignment. Recovered participants had two consecutive negative NP/OP PCR tests, healthcare professional clearance, or symptom resolution. Repertoires were generated with immunoSEQ multiplex PCR, while TCRdb's copy carries only in-frame clones and drops some. The sample includes some 370,000 clones, about four fifths of them seen just once.

The genes are TRBV7-9 and TRBJ1-4; D ambiguous. The source is a woman in her forties or fifties who had recovered from COVID-19. The sequencing input was PBMCs or T cells enriched from blood (not recorded which). CDR3 DNA: TGTGCCAGCAGCGCCTGGGTCGGGTTAGGAGAAAAACTGTTTTTT. Translated, it gives CASSAWVGLGEKLFF.